A single sample gave rise to the 16 T cell receptor beta chains below, sequenced in a study of blood T cell repertoires in COVID-19. Assay used: immunoSEQ multiplex PCR; TCRdb lists only in-frame clones, some missing. The repertoire holds some 140,000 clones, with roughly nine tenths as singletons. Sequencing used peripheral blood. The receptors were gathered from a man aged 50-60 years with acute or convalescent COVID-19.

J is TRBJ1-1 and V is TRBV27, with D unclear. CDR1 is MNHEY, CDR2 SMNVEV, per germline (reference sequence). V lost 3 bases and J lost 0, with 8 bases in between. The CDR3 length is 14 residues. As DNA, the CDR3 is TGTGCCAGCAGTTTGGTTTACATGAACACTGAAGCTTTCTTT. Translating it yields CASSLVYMNTEAFF.

V and J are TRBV6-5 and TRBJ2-2; TRBD1 matches at 8 bases. CDR1 MNHEY and CDR2 SVGAGI come from the germline V gene. CDR3 length: 16 residues. V gave up 0 bases and J gave up 5 bases; unmatched junction bases: 5. The CDR3 reads CASSYSTGAGTGELFF. DNA of the CDR3: TGTGCCAGCAGTTACTCGACAGGGGCTGGAACCGGGGAGCTGTTTTTT.

This chain uses TRBV28 with TRBJ1-1; D possibly corresponds to TRBD1 (6 bases). The germline V gene encodes CDR1 MDHEN and CDR2 SYDVKM. With 6 bases removed from V and 7 bases from J, the gap between germline ends came to 27 bases. This CDR3 is built from 17 residues. CDR3 sequence: CASSIDNRGQLSDEAFF. The CDR3 DNA reads as TGTGCCAGCAGCATCGATAATAGAGGACAGCTGTCGGATGAAGCTTTCTTT.

This clone was counted between two and nine times. The chain uses TRBV6-2 or TRBV6-3 and TRBJ1-1; no clear D gene. In germline, CDR1 is MNHEY, CDR2 SVGEGT. Trimming cost V 4 bases and J 3 bases, with 6 bases left between them. The CDR3 covers 12 residues. This chain's CDR3 is CASSWAYTEAFF. The DNA for the CDR3 is TGTGCCAGCAGTTGGGCCTACACTGAAGCTTTCTTT.

Note on this clone: The same CDR3 also results from other DNA sequences found in this sample. The V call is TRBV5-1, the J call TRBJ1-1; maybe TRBD1 (5 bases). The CDR3 loop spans 14 amino acids. The germline V gene encodes CDR1 SGHRS and CDR2 YFSETQ. V was cut by 0 bases and J by 3 bases, with 9 bases left in between. In nucleotides, the CDR3 is TGCGCCAGCAGCTTGGCCGGGGGGTACACTGAAGCTTTCTTT. Its translation is CASSLAGGYTEAFF.

V gene TRBV7-9 combines with J gene TRBJ1-1; D gene uncertain. CDR1 and CDR2 from the germline V gene are SEHNR and FQNEAQ (reference sequence). V was trimmed by 5 bases and J by 1 base, leaving 11 bases between them. The CDR3 totals 14 residues. The CDR3 loop reads CASSPVVRNTEAFF. The DNA of the CDR3 is TGTGCCAGCAGCCCGGTGGTGCGGAACACTGAAGCTTTCTTT.

The J gene is TRBJ1-6, the V gene TRBV4-1; possibly TRBD1 for D (6 bases). The V end lost 4 bases, the J end lost 10 bases, and 14 bases lay between the germline ends. This CDR3 comprises 14 residues. Germline CDR1 is MGHRA and CDR2 is YSYEKL. CDR3 nucleotide sequence: TGCGCCAGCAGCCGGGGGCAGGGTAACTCACCCCTCCACTTT. Its protein is CASSRGQGNSPLHF.

The chain carries TRBV2 and TRBJ2-1; 10 bases are a match to TRBD2. This CDR3 is 19 amino acids long. CDR1 is SNHLY and CDR2 is FYNNEI in the germline V gene. Losses at the gene ends were 3 bases for V and 0 bases for J; bases not matched to a gene: 11. The CDR3, as DNA: TGTGCCAGCAGTGAGACTAGCGGGTGGAGTCCCTCCTCCTACAATGAGCAGTTCTTC. Translated: CASSETSGWSPSSYNEQFF. Based on the CDR3 plus reference TRBV2 and TRBJ2-1, the full variable domain is EPEVTQTPSHQVTQMGQEVILRCVPISNHLYFYWYRQILGQKVEFLVSFYNNEISEKSEIFDDQFSVERPDGSNFTLKIRSTKLEDSAMYFCASSETSGWSPSSYNEQFFGPGTRLTVL.

The CDR3 protein is CASSQDHSGDEQFF. The CDR3 DNA sequence: TGTGCCAGCAGCCAAGATCATAGCGGCGATGAGCAGTTCTTC. The chain employs TRBV3-1 (or the pseudogene TRBV3-2) and TRBJ2-1, with TRBD2 as a possible D gene (6 bases). The germline V gene has CDR1 LGHDT and CDR2 YNNKEL (reference sequence). There are 14 residues in the CDR3. V shed 0 bases and J shed 8 bases, with 11 bases lying between them.

The chain links TRBV28 to TRBJ1-1; D is undetermined. CDR3 size: 13 residues. V dropped 6 bases and J dropped 3 bases, with 11 bases sitting between them. Germline loops: CDR1 MDHEN, CDR2 SYDVKM. This CDR3 is CASSFDTYTEAFF. CDR3 nucleotide sequence: TGTGCCAGCAGCTTTGACACCTACACTGAAGCTTTCTTT.

The chain carries TRBV2 and TRBJ1-6; D may be TRBD1 (5 bases). CDR3 length equals 13 residues. Germline V lookup: CDR1 SNHLY, CDR2 FYNNEI. Trimming took 7 bases from V and 9 from J, leaving 13 bases between them. The CDR3 protein is CASMGQGGSPLHF. The CDR3 region has the DNA TGTGCCAGCATGGGGCAGGGTGGTTCACCCCTCCACTTT.

The chain carries TRBV7-6 and TRBJ2-1, with 14 bases aligning to TRBD2. This CDR3 is built from 16 residues. Per germline, CDR1 SGHVS and CDR2 FNYEAQ. Germline trimming cut 6 bases from V and 10 bases from J; bases unmatched to any gene: 11. DNA of the CDR3: TGTGCCAGCAGACGTAGCGACGGGACTAGCGGGGGAGAGCAGTTCTTC. As protein: CASRRSDGTSGGEQFF.

The chain has TRBV6-5 and TRBJ2-2; D gene ambiguous. The CDR3 consists of 13 residues. CDR1 is MNHEY and CDR2 is SVGAGI in the germline V gene. Trimming cost V 6 bases and J 4 bases, with 9 bases left between them. CDR3 DNA: TGTGCCAGCAGACAGATCCCCACCGGGGAGCTGTTTTTT. Translation gives CASRQIPTGELFF.

The CDR3 bases are TGTGCCAGCAGTTCGACTAGCGGGTCTTTTGAGACCCAGTACTTC. Its translation: CASSSTSGSFETQYF. The chain employs TRBV9 and TRBJ2-5; the match to TRBD2 covers 10 bases. The CDR3 extends over 15 amino acids. Germline CDR1 and CDR2: SGDLS and YYNGEE. V lost 5 bases and J lost 5; bases outside the gene matches: 9.

J is TRBJ1-3 and V is TRBV30; 10 positions agree with TRBD1. The CDR3 length is 16 residues. With V trimmed by 4 bases and J by 3 bases, 9 bases remained unmatched. Germline V gene data show CDR1 as GTSNPN and CDR2 as SVGIG (reference sequence). The CDR3 region is CAWMERGTGVGNTIYF. The CDR3 DNA sequence: TGTGCCTGGATGGAAAGAGGGACAGGGGTTGGAAACACCATATATTTT.

The rearrangement joins TRBV9 to TRBJ2-7; 8 bases are a match to TRBD1. The CDR3 loop spans 13 amino acids. Per germline, CDR1 SGDLS and CDR2 YYNGEE. J lost 6 bases, V lost 3 bases, and 5 bases had no gene match. The CDR3: CASSATGESEQYV. The CDR3, as DNA: TGTGCCAGCAGCGCGACAGGGGAAAGCGAGCAGTACGTC.